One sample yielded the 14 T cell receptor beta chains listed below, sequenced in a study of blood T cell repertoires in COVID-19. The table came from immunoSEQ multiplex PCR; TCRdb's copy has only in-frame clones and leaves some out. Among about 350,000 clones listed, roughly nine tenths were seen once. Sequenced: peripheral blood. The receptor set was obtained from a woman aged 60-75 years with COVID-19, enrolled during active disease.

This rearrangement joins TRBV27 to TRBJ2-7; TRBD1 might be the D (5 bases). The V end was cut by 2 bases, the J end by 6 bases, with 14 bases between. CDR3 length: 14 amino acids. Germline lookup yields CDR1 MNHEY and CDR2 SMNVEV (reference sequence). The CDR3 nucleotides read TGTGCCAGCAGTTTACCCCAGCAGGGTTCCGAGCAGTACTTC. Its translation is CASSLPQQGSEQYF.

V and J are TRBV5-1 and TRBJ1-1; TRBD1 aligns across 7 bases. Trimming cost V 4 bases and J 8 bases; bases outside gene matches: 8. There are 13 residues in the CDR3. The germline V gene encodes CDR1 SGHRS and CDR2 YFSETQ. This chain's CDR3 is CASSMTGLLEAFF. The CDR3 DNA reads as TGCGCCAGCAGCATGACAGGGCTTCTAGAAGCTTTCTTT.

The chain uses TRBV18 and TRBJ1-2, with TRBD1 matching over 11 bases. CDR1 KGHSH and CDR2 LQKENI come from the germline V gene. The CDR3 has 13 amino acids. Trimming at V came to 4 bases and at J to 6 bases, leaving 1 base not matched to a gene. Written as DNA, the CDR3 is TGTGCCAGCTCACGGACAGGGGGCAATGGCTACACCTTC. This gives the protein CASSRTGGNGYTF. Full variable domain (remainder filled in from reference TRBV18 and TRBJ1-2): NAGVMQNPRHLVRRRGQEARLRCSPMKGHSHVYWYRQLPEEGLKFMVYLQKENIIDESGMPKERFSAEFPKEGPSILRIQQVVRGDSAAYFCASSRTGGNGYTFGSGTRLTVV.

CDR3 in amino acids: CASSAWGLGTDTQYF. The DNA of the CDR3 is TGTGCCAGCAGTGCGTGGGGACTCGGCACAGATACGCAGTATTTT. The J gene is TRBJ2-3, the V gene TRBV6-4; D is possibly TRBD2 (6 bases). This CDR3 spans 15 amino acids. Trimming took 4 bases from V and 1 from J, leaving 12 bases between them. Germline CDR1 and CDR2: MRHNA and SNTAGT.

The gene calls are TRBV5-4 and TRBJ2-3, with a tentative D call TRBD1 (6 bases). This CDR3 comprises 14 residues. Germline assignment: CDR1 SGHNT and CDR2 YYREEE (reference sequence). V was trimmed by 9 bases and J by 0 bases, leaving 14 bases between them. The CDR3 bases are TGTGCCATCCCGGGGACAACTAGCACAGATACGCAGTATTTT. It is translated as CAIPGTTSTDTQYF.

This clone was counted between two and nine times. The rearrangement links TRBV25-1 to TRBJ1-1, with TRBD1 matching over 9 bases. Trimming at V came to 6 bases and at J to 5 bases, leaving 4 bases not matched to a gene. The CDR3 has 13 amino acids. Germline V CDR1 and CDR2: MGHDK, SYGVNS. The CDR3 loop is CASSTGGRTEAFF. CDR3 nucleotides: TGTGCCAGCAGCACAGGGGGCCGAACTGAAGCTTTCTTT.

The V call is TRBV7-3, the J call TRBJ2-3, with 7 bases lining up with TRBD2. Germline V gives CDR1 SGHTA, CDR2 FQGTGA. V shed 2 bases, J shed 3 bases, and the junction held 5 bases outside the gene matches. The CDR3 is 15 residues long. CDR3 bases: TGTGCCAGCAGCTTATCAGCGGGGAGGACAGATACGCAGTATTTT. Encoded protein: CASSLSAGRTDTQYF.

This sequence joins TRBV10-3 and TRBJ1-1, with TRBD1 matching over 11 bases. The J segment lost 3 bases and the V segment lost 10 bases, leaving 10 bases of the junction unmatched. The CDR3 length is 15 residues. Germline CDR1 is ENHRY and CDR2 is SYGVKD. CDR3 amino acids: CATGERDRGYTEAFF. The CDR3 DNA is TGTGCCACCGGAGAAAGGGACAGGGGGTACACTGAAGCTTTCTTT.

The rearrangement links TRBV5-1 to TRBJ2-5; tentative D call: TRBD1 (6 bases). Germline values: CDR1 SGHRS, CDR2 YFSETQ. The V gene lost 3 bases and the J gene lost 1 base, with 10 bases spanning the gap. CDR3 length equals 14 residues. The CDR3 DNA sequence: TGCGCCAGCAGCTCCGGGACACCCCAAGAGACCCAGTACTTC. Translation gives CASSSGTPQETQYF.

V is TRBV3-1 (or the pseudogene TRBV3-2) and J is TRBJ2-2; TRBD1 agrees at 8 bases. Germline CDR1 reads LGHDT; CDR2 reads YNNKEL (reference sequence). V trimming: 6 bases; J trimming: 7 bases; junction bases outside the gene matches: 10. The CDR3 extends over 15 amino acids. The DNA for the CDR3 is TGTGCCAGCAGAGAACAGGGGGAAGCGTTCGGGGAGCTGTTTTTT. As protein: CASREQGEAFGELFF.

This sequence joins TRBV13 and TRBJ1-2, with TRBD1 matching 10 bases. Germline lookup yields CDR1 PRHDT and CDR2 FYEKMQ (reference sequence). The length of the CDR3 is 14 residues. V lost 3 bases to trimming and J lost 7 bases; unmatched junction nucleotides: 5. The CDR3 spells CASSLDRGMSGYTF. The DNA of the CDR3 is TGTGCCAGCAGCTTGGACAGGGGGATGTCTGGCTACACCTTC.

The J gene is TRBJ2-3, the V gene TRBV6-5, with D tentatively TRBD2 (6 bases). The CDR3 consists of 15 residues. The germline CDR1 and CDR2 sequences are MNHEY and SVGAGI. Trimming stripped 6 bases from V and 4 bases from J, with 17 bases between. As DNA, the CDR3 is TGTGCCAGCAGCTATAGGGGCAGGGAGGCAGATACGCAGTATTTT. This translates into CASSYRGREADTQYF.

The CDR3 spells CASSLEVVAGGLTDTQYF. CDR3 in DNA: TGTGCCAGCAGCTTAGAGGTAGTAGCGGGGGGGCTGACAGATACGCAGTATTTT. This chain joins TRBV7-2 and TRBJ2-3; 11 bases line up with TRBD2. The CDR3 contains 18 residues. V was pared by 1 base and J by 3 bases, with 9 bases of the junction left unmatched. CDR1 and CDR2 from the germline V gene are SGHTA and FQGNSA.

The CDR3: CASSSSGGAGETQYF. The CDR3 nucleotides are TGCGCCAGCAGCTCTAGCGGGGGGGCCGGAGAGACCCAGTACTTC. V usage is TRBV5-1 and J usage is TRBJ2-5, with TRBD2 matching over 12 bases. From germline, CDR1 is SGHRS and CDR2 YFSETQ. The V and J ends lost 3 bases and 4 bases, in that order; junction bases with no gene match: 4. The CDR3 sequence is 15 residues long.